These 31 T cell receptor beta chains came from one sample sequenced in a study of CD8+CD57+ T cells in acquired aplastic anemia (dated 2018 in TCRdb). The sample was run on an Illumina HiSeq 2000. TCR beta VDJ combination and CDR3 sequence profiling used genomic DNA as the template. TCRdb applied fastp at Q25 and MiXCR to the public reads, then kept only in-frame beta chains. Rows are combined by CDR3 protein, so each entry shows the most common genes and DNA. The sample includes around 51,000 distinct CDR3 sequences, with around 70% observed a single time. Around a third of the sample is held by the ten biggest clonotypes. The specimen sequenced was sorted CD4+, CD8+, or CD8+CD57+ T cells (not recorded which) from PBMCs. The source of these receptors is a human donor in good health, serving as a control.

In this sample, this clonotype turned up many times. The DNA for the CDR3 is TGTGCCAGCAGTTACTCGAGTAGCAATCAGCCCCAGCATTTT. Encoded protein: CASSYSSSNQPQHF. V and J are TRBV6-5 and TRBJ1-5; D remains ambiguous. The CDR3 runs to 14 residues. Germline CDR1 MNHEY, CDR2 SVGAGI. V gave up 0 bases and J gave up 0 bases, with 3 bases separating them.

V and J are TRBV19 and TRBJ2-5, with 8 positions matching TRBD2. The CDR3 is made up of 15 amino acids. CDR1 LNHDA and CDR2 SQIVND come from the germline V gene (reference sequence). J was trimmed by 0 bases and V by 4 bases; bases with no gene match: 4. CDR3: CASSKGLGDQETQYF. In nucleotides, the CDR3 is TGTGCCAGTAGTAAGGGACTAGGAGACCAAGAGACCCAGTACTTC.

The chain is built from TRBV10-3 and TRBJ1-1; D perhaps matches TRBD1 (6 bases). CDR1 and CDR2 from the germline V gene are ENHRY and SYGVKD. Trimming left V 6 bases short and J 10 bases short, with 21 bases between. There are 14 residues in the CDR3. CDR3 loop: CAISLQGWGSPAFF. As DNA, the CDR3 is TGTGCCATCAGCTTACAGGGATGGGGGTCTCCAGCTTTCTTT.

This clonotype was counted a single time. The rearrangement uses TRBV15 and TRBJ1-2; weak D call: TRBD1 (5 bases). Deletions cut 0 bases from V and 8 bases from J, with 13 bases between. Germline-derived CDR1 and CDR2 are LNHNV and YYDKDF (reference sequence). The CDR3 has 14 amino acids. CDR3 nucleotide sequence: TGTGCCACCAGCAGAGAGGCCTCGGGGCAGGGCTACACCTTC. As protein: CATSREASGQGYTF.

Regarding this clonotype: Compared with germline, one end of the junction differs, possibly owing to a read error. The CDR3 loop is CASSLVTGGYEQYF. The CDR3 bases are TGTGCCAGCAGTTTAGTGACAGGGGGCTACGAGCAGTACTTC. The chain is built from TRBV7-9 and TRBJ2-7, with 9 bases fitting TRBD1. The CDR3 runs to 14 residues. Germline V CDR1 and CDR2: SEHNR, FQNEAQ (reference sequence).

The rearrangement joins TRBV15 to TRBJ1-2; TRBD1 aligns across 7 bases. The CDR3 consists of 14 residues. Germline assignment: CDR1 LNHNV and CDR2 YYDKDF (reference sequence). V shed 5 bases, J shed 4 bases, and the junction held 7 bases outside the gene matches. CDR3 protein: CATSQDRSIYGYTF. Here the CDR3 DNA reads TGTGCCACCAGCCAGGACAGGTCGATCTATGGCTACACCTTC.

This clonotype was picked up one time. CDR3 nucleotide sequence: TGTGCCAGCAGCTCGCCGGGCCAAGAGACCCAGTACTTC. It encodes CASSSPGQETQYF. The rearrangement links TRBV7-9 to TRBJ2-5; D unclear. The CDR3 covers 13 residues. V shed 4 bases and J shed 1 base, with 7 bases lying between them. Germline V gene lookup returns CDR1 SEHNR and CDR2 FQNEAQ (reference sequence).

The chain employs TRBV15 and TRBJ2-1; the match to TRBD2 covers 14 bases. There are 17 residues in the CDR3. CDR1 and CDR2 (germline): LNHNV, YYDKDF (reference sequence). J gave up 5 bases and V 5 bases, and 8 bases lay outside the gene matches. The DNA for the CDR3 is TGTGCCACCAGCGGCGGACTAGCGGGAGGAACCCACAATGAGCAGTTCTTC. The encoded protein is CATSGGLAGGTHNEQFF. Variable domain in full (rest from reference TRBV15 and TRBJ2-1): DAMVIQNPRYQVTQFGKPVTLSCSQTLNHNVMYWYQQKSSQAPKLLFHYYDKDFNNEADTPDNFQSRRPNTSFCFLDIRSPGLGDTAMYLCATSGGLAGGTHNEQFFGPGTRLTVL.

The gene calls are TRBV7-9 and TRBJ1-2, with D possibly being TRBD1 (6 bases). The germline V gene has CDR1 SEHNR and CDR2 FQNEAQ (reference sequence). CDR3 size: 15 residues. V was clipped by 6 bases and J by 2 bases, with 16 bases between them. CDR3 sequence reads: CASRRMATGNYGYTF. The CDR3 DNA sequence: TGTGCCAGCAGGCGGATGGCGACAGGCAACTATGGCTACACCTTC.

The rearrangement links TRBV20-1 to TRBJ1-5, with TRBD1 matching over 7 bases. Germline V lookup: CDR1 DFQATT, CDR2 SNEGSKA (reference sequence). The CDR3 sequence is 15 residues long. Losses at the gene ends were 0 bases for V and 5 bases for J; bases not matched to a gene: 7. The chain's CDR3 is CSARDSRQGDQPQHF. The CDR3, as DNA: TGCAGTGCTAGAGATTCCCGACAGGGCGATCAGCCCCAGCATTTT.

This chain connects TRBV2 to TRBJ2-3; D remains ambiguous. The CDR3 loop spans 17 amino acids. V lost 4 bases and J 0 bases, leaving 17 bases between the germline ends. Germline V CDR1 and CDR2: SNHLY, FYNNEI. The DNA of the CDR3 is TGTGCCAGCAGTGCTCGCTGGACGGTAACTAGCACAGATACGCAGTATTTT. Translating gives CASSARWTVTSTDTQYF.

The chain carries TRBV15 and TRBJ2-5; D may match TRBD1 or TRBD2 (5 bases each). Trimming removed 5 bases at V and 5 bases at J, with 24 bases between. The CDR3 extends over 17 amino acids. Germline V gives CDR1 LNHNV, CDR2 YYDKDF (reference sequence). The CDR3 region is CATSLMTRGLERETQYF. CDR3 DNA: TGTGCCACCAGCCTGATGACCCGGGGCTTAGAGCGTGAGACCCAGTACTTC.

The chain links TRBV7-3 to TRBJ2-2; the D gene is possibly TRBD1 (5 bases). The V gene's germline CDR1 is SGHTA and CDR2 FQGTGA. This CDR3 is built from 17 residues. The V end lost 5 bases, the J end lost 2 bases, and 18 bases lay between the germline ends. The CDR3 DNA sequence: TGTGCCAGCAGCCCCCGACAGTCTAGGGGTAACACCGGGGAGCTGTTTTTT. This codes for CASSPRQSRGNTGELFF.

The chain is built from TRBV7-9 and TRBJ2-7; 12 nucleotides align to TRBD2. Germline assignment: CDR1 SEHNR and CDR2 FQNEAQ (reference sequence). The J segment lost 10 bases and the V segment lost 3 bases, leaving 7 bases of the junction unmatched. The CDR3 has 14 residues. CDR3 coding DNA: TGTGCCAGCAGCTTGGCTCCGGGACTAGCGGGCCAGTACTTC. It yields the protein CASSLAPGLAGQYF.

V and J are TRBV24-1 and TRBJ1-2; weak D call: TRBD1 (5 bases). The V end was cut by 9 bases, the J end by 3 bases, with 16 bases between. CDR1 KGHDR and CDR2 SFDVKD come from the germline V gene. The CDR3 sequence is 14 residues long. The CDR3 nucleotides are TGTGCCACCGGGCCTCGGGGCGTTGACTATGGCTACACCTTC. Translation: CATGPRGVDYGYTF.

CDR3 in amino acids: CASSLQRQETQYF. The CDR3 DNA reads as TGCGCCAGCAGCTTGCAAAGACAAGAGACCCAGTACTTC. V gene TRBV5-1 combines with J gene TRBJ2-5; D not resolved. The CDR3 length is 13 residues. V shed 1 base and J shed 2 bases, with 6 bases lying between them. Germline V gene lookup returns CDR1 SGHRS and CDR2 YFSETQ.

This chain connects TRBV2 to TRBJ2-7, with a possible D match to TRBD2 (5 bases). Germline values: CDR1 SNHLY, CDR2 FYNNEI. The V gene lost 6 bases and the J gene lost 3 bases, with 6 bases spanning the gap. There are 11 residues in the CDR3. For the CDR3, the DNA is TGTGCCAGCAGCGGGGACTACGAGCAGTACTTC. Its protein is CASSGDYEQYF. Filled out from reference TRBV2 and TRBJ2-7, the complete variable domain reads EPEVTQTPSHQVTQMGQEVILRCVPISNHLYFYWYRQILGQKVEFLVSFYNNEISEKSEIFDDQFSVERPDGSNFTLKIRSTKLEDSAMYFCASSGDYEQYFGPGTRLTVT.

Comment on this clonotype: One end of the junction is discordant with germline, which a read error may explain. This rearrangement joins TRBV5-1 to TRBJ1-6, with D maybe TRBD1 (6 bases). Germline values: CDR1 SGHRS, CDR2 YFSETQ. The CDR3 covers 14 residues. CDR3 sequence reads: CAGSLEGVGSPLHF. CDR3 bases: TGCGCCGGCAGCTTGGAGGGGGTAGGGTCACCCCTCCACTTT.

This clonotype was counted once. The chain couples TRBV7-2 to TRBJ2-1; 14 bases are shared with TRBD2. The CDR3 runs 15 residues. J lost 8 bases, V lost 1 base, and 1 base had no gene match. Germline assignment: CDR1 SGHTA and CDR2 FQGNSA. CDR3 protein: CASSLGLAGGDEQFF. The CDR3 region has the DNA TGTGCCAGCAGCTTAGGACTAGCGGGAGGGGATGAGCAGTTCTTC.

This chain joins TRBV29-1 and TRBJ1-2; weak D call: TRBD1 (6 bases). Per germline, CDR1 SQVTM and CDR2 ANQGSEA. V lost 3 bases and J 4 bases, leaving 15 bases between the germline ends. The length of the CDR3 is 14 residues. CDR3 nucleotide sequence: TGCAGCGTTGATAGGGGGGGCTCGGGCTATGGCTACACCTTC. This encodes CSVDRGGSGYGYTF. Full variable domain (remainder filled in from reference TRBV29-1 and TRBJ1-2): SAVISQKPSRDICQRGTSLTIQCQVDSQVTMMFWYRQQPGQSLTLIATANQGSEATYESGFVIDKFPISRPNLTFSTLTVSNMSPEDSSIYLCSVDRGGSGYGYTFGSGTRLTVV.

V is TRBV25-1 and J is TRBJ2-7, with TRBD1 matching 9 bases. Germline V gene lookup returns CDR1 MGHDK and CDR2 SYGVNS. The CDR3 covers 16 residues. Trimming at V came to 1 base and at J to 4 bases, leaving 8 bases not matched to a gene. This CDR3 is CASSESRQGGPYEQYF. CDR3 DNA: TGTGCCAGCAGTGAATCCCGACAGGGGGGGCCTTACGAGCAGTACTTC.

This sequence joins TRBV20-1 and TRBJ2-3; a possible D gene is TRBD2 (6 bases). Looked up from germline, CDR1 is DFQATT and CDR2 is SNEGSKA (reference sequence). Trimming removed 3 bases at V and 4 bases at J, with 11 bases between. The CDR3 consists of 13 residues. CDR3 in amino acids: CSASLPGADTQYF. The CDR3 DNA is TGCAGTGCTAGTCTTCCGGGAGCAGATACGCAGTATTTT.

This clonotype has more than one count but fewer than ten. V is TRBV7-9 and J is TRBJ2-5; D is unclear. Trimming took 1 base from V and 2 from J, leaving 5 bases between them. The CDR3 totals 13 residues. Germline V gives CDR1 SEHNR, CDR2 FQNEAQ (reference sequence). CDR3 amino acids: CASSLGQQETQYF. The CDR3 nucleotides read TGTGCCAGCAGCTTAGGCCAGCAAGAGACCCAGTACTTC. Based on the CDR3 plus reference TRBV7-9 and TRBJ2-5, the full variable domain is DTGVSQNPRHKITKRGQNVTFRCDPISEHNRLYWYRQTLGQGPEFLTYFQNEAQLEKSRLLSDRFSAERPKGSFSTLEIQRTEQGDSAMYLCASSLGQQETQYFGPGTRLLVL.

V and J are TRBV15 and TRBJ1-2; weak D call: TRBD1 (6 bases). The CDR3 contains 13 residues. The germline V gene has CDR1 LNHNV and CDR2 YYDKDF (reference sequence). V dropped 5 bases and J dropped 6 bases, with 13 bases sitting between them. The CDR3 bases are TGTGCCACCAGCCTAACGGGGGGCGATGGCTACACCTTC. Protein: CATSLTGGDGYTF.

V gene TRBV2 combines with J gene TRBJ2-7; D unclear. CDR1 is SNHLY and CDR2 is FYNNEI in the germline V gene. The CDR3 extends over 13 amino acids. Trimming pared 6 bases from V and 3 bases from J, leaving 12 bases between. CDR3 in amino acids: CASRTVRNYEQYF. In nucleotides, the CDR3 is TGTGCCAGCAGAACGGTAAGGAACTACGAGCAGTACTTC.

This clonotype occurred once. A read error may account for a junction end that differs from germline. This chain connects TRBV11-1 to TRBJ1-6; 7 bases are a match to TRBD1. The CDR3 consists of 16 residues. CDR1 is SGHAT and CDR2 is FQDESV in the germline V gene (reference sequence). The CDR3 bases are TGTGCCAGCAGCTCCCCGACGTGGCAGGGGGATTCACCCCTCCACTTC. This gives the protein CASSSPTWQGDSPLHF.

This rearrangement joins TRBV15 to TRBJ1-1; 10 bases line up with TRBD1. Trimming removed 4 bases from V and 0 bases from J; junction bases left unmatched: 2. CDR1 is LNHNV, CDR2 YYDKDF, per germline (reference sequence). This CDR3 has 15 amino acids. The CDR3 DNA is TGTGCCACCAGCATGGGACAGGGGATGAACACTGAAGCTTTCTTT. As protein: CATSMGQGMNTEAFF.

The V and J genes are TRBV25-1 and TRBJ1-2; D remains unclear. V lost 3 bases and J lost 3, with 8 bases in between. This CDR3 contains 13 residues. CDR1 and CDR2 from the germline V gene are MGHDK and SYGVNS. CDR3 sequence: CASSDPWDYGYTF. CDR3 nucleotide sequence: TGTGCCAGCAGTGATCCTTGGGACTATGGCTACACCTTC.

The V and J genes are TRBV24-1 and TRBJ2-1, with TRBD2 identical over 11 bases. Looked up from germline, CDR1 is KGHDR and CDR2 is SFDVKD. The CDR3 is 15 residues long. J was trimmed by 5 bases and V by 4 bases; bases with no gene match: 3. The CDR3 reads CATSEWGLADNEQFF. As DNA, the CDR3 is TGTGCCACCAGTGAATGGGGACTAGCGGACAATGAGCAGTTCTTC.

The V call is TRBV15, the J call TRBJ1-5; maybe TRBD1 (5 bases). Looked up from germline, CDR1 is LNHNV and CDR2 is YYDKDF (reference sequence). The CDR3 covers 15 residues. The V end lost 0 bases, the J end lost 4 bases, and 10 bases lay between the germline ends. CDR3 in amino acids: CATSRDPSGNQPQHF. The CDR3 nucleotides are TGTGCCACCAGCAGAGATCCATCAGGGAATCAGCCCCAGCATTTT.

This clonotype was picked up one time. A much larger clone lies a single base off, so this may be a read error. The genes are TRBV25-1 and TRBJ2-5, with 12 bases fitting TRBD2. CDR1 is MGHDK, CDR2 SYGVNS, per germline. The CDR3 is 19 residues long. The V segment lost 1 base and the J segment 5 bases; nucleotides outside the gene matches: 14. DNA of the CDR3: TGTGCCAGCAGTGAATGTGGGTCCGCCTCTAGCGGGGGGGATGAGACCCAGTACTTC. Translating it yields CASSECGSASSGGDETQYF.